The clone carrying this T cell receptor beta chain was observed a few times. This record belongs to a study of identical twins. V dropped 2 bases and J dropped 5 bases, with 13 bases sitting between them. This CDR3 comprises 15 residues. TCRdb re-called the 5' RACE reads through MiXCR, storing one row per CDR3 protein. The repertoire holds roughly 570,000 distinct CDR3 sequences, 9.6% seen once, with around 3.1% in the top ten. This sample was also put to use in a study of yellow fever vaccine responses in identical twins.

V gene TRBV12-3 or TRBV12-4 combines with J gene TRBJ1-5, with D perhaps matching TRBD1 (5 bases). This clonotype originated in a woman between 18 and 29 years old in good health. Sequenced: PBMCs. The CDR3 is CASSLSGQGYQPQHF. CDR3 coding DNA: TGTGCCAGCAGTTTATCAGGGCAGGGCTATCAGCCCCAGCATTTT.